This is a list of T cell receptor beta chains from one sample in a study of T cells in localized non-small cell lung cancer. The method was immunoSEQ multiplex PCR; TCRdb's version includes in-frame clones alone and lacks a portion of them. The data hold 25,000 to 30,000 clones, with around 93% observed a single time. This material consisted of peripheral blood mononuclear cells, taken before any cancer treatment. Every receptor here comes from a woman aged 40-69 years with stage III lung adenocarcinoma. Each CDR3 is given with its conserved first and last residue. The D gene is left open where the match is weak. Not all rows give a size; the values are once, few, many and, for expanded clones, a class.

CASSLGPKAYEQYF	TGTGCCAGCAGCTTGGGGCCAAAGGCCTACGAGCAGTACTTC	NA	once	TRBJ2-7	TRBV5-4
CASSEALEGLEQYF	TGTGCCAGCAGTGAAGCGTTGGAGGGCCTCGAGCAGTACTTC	NA	NA	TRBJ2-7	TRBV2
CASSVGKGSETEAFF	TGTGCCAGCAGCGTGGGTAAAGGGTCTGAAACTGAAGCTTTCTTT	NA	NA	TRBJ1-1	TRBV9
CASSLRGIGNTIYF	TGTGCCAGCAGCTTAAGAGGCATTGGAAACACCATATATTTT	NA	once	TRBJ1-3	TRBV7-8
CASSSTRGQFF	TGTGCCAGCAGTTCTACTAGGGGACAGTTCTTC	NA	once	TRBJ2-1	TRBV28
CASSQGDVNEKLFF	TGCGCCAGCAGCCAGGGGGACGTTAATGAAAAACTGTTTTTT	TRBD1	NA	TRBJ1-4	TRBV5-1
CAWSVAWGGNEQFF	TGTGCCTGGAGTGTCGCCTGGGGAGGCAATGAGCAGTTCTTC	NA	NA	TRBJ2-1	TRBV30
CASSSGGNQETQYF	TGTGCCAGCAGCTCGGGGGGGAACCAAGAGACCCAGTACTTC	TRBD2	NA	TRBJ2-5	TRBV5-4
CASSFSGSDTQYF	TGTGCCAGCAGTTTTAGCGGGTCAGATACGCAGTATTTT	TRBD2	NA	TRBJ2-3	TRBV6-6
CASSSAGYNEQFF	TGTGCCAGTAGTTCCGCAGGGTACAATGAGCAGTTCTTC	NA	NA	TRBJ2-1	TRBV19
CASRPGHDNSPLHF	TGTGCCAGCAGACCGGGACACGATAATTCACCCCTCCACTTT	NA	NA	TRBJ1-6	TRBV27
CASSRSGPRSSYEQYF	TGTGCCAGCAGCCGGAGCGGACCAAGGAGCTCCTACGAGCAGTACTTC	NA	NA	TRBJ2-7	TRBV5-6
CAVQGTNEKLFF	TGTGCCGTACAGGGAACTAATGAAAAACTGTTTTTT	NA	NA	TRBJ1-4	TRBV28
CASSDHRDYGYTF	TGCGCCAGCAGTGACCACAGGGACTATGGCTACACCTTC	NA	NA	TRBJ1-2	TRBV10-2
CASSLEGGQPQHF	TGTGCCAGCAGCTTGGAAGGGGGACAGCCCCAGCATTTT	NA	NA	TRBJ1-5	TRBV7-8